Shown below are 14 T cell receptor beta chains from a single sample sequenced in a study of technical replicates of blood from several donors. TCRdb keeps only in-frame clones here, not all; method: immunoSEQ multiplex PCR. The sample has tens of thousands of clones; around 94% are singletons. Sequencing used T cells isolated from PBMCs. These receptor sequences come from a human donor in good health.

The rearrangement joins TRBV2 to TRBJ1-1; 8 nucleotides match TRBD1. V lost 6 bases to trimming and J lost 2 bases; unmatched junction nucleotides: 5. CDR1 and CDR2 from the germline V gene are SNHLY and FYNNEI. The CDR3 runs to 14 residues. CDR3 DNA: TGTGCCAGCAGGGACAGGGCAGGAAACACTGAAGCTTTCTTT. This codes for CASRDRAGNTEAFF. The whole variable domain, remainder taken from reference TRBV2 and TRBJ1-1, is EPEVTQTPSHQVTQMGQEVILRCVPISNHLYFYWYRQILGQKVEFLVSFYNNEISEKSEIFDDQFSVERPDGSNFTLKIRSTKLEDSAMYFCASRDRAGNTEAFFGQGTRLTVV.

This clone was observed a few times. The rearrangement uses TRBV10-1 and TRBJ1-2; unclear D gene. CDR1 is WNHNN, CDR2 SYGVQD, per germline (reference sequence). V gave up 2 bases and J gave up 8 bases, with 12 bases separating them. The CDR3 is made up of 13 amino acids. The CDR3 is CASSENQRGGYTF. The CDR3 coding sequence is TGCGCCAGCAGTGAGAACCAAAGAGGAGGCTACACCTTC.

The chain recombines TRBV5-1 with TRBJ2-7; D is perhaps TRBD1 (7 bases). Looked up from germline, CDR1 is SGHRS and CDR2 is YFSETQ. With 2 bases removed from V and 2 bases from J, the gap between germline ends came to 14 bases. This CDR3 region has 15 residues. CDR3: CASSLNRGGAYEQYF. In DNA, the CDR3 is TGCGCCAGCAGCTTAAACAGGGGAGGAGCCTACGAGCAGTACTTC.

In DNA form, the CDR3 reads TGTGCCAGCAGCTCCGACAGGGGAACTGAAGCTTTCTTT. Its translation is CASSSDRGTEAFF. The V and J genes are TRBV2 and TRBJ1-1; 8 positions match TRBD1. This CDR3 has 13 amino acids. Germline V gene data show CDR1 as SNHLY and CDR2 as FYNNEI. V was clipped by 6 bases and J by 5 bases; unmatched bases: 5.

The chain has TRBV27 and TRBJ2-2, with D possibly being TRBD1 (6 bases). Germline CDR1 reads MNHEY; CDR2 reads SMNVEV (reference sequence). This CDR3 has 15 amino acids. The V end lost 5 bases, the J end lost 2 bases, and 12 bases lay between the germline ends. CDR3 coding DNA: TGTGCCAGCAGTGCCCGGGACACAAACACCGGGGAGCTGTTTTTT. Protein sequence: CASSARDTNTGELFF.

The rearrangement uses TRBV7-8 and TRBJ2-1; weak D call: TRBD1 (6 bases). This CDR3 has 14 amino acids. V was pared by 7 bases and J by 9 bases, with 19 bases between. In germline, CDR1 is SGHVS, CDR2 FQNEAQ. CDR3 nucleotides: TGTGCCAGCAAACCAGAGGGACAAGGCGGTGAGCAGTTCTTC. This codes for CASKPEGQGGEQFF.

This chain connects TRBV5-1 to TRBJ2-1; 10 nucleotides align to TRBD2. Trimming removed 4 bases from V and 2 bases from J; junction bases left unmatched: 3. The germline gives CDR1 SGHRS, CDR2 YFSETQ. The CDR3 covers 15 residues. In nucleotides, the CDR3 is TGCGCCAGCAGCACTCTAGCGGGGGCCTACAATGAGCAGTTCTTC. Translation: CASSTLAGAYNEQFF. Full variable domain (outside the CDR3, taken from reference TRBV5-1 and TRBJ2-1): KAGVTQTPRYLIKTRGQQVTLSCSPISGHRSVSWYQQTPGQGLQFLFEYFSETQRNKGNFPGRFSGRQFSNSRSEMNVSTLELGDSALYLCASSTLAGAYNEQFFGPGTRLTVL.

V usage is TRBV10-3 and J usage is TRBJ2-2, with 8 bases that match TRBD1. The CDR3 spans 14 residues. V lost 8 bases to trimming and J lost 5 bases; unmatched junction nucleotides: 7. Germline V lookup: CDR1 ENHRY, CDR2 SYGVKD. CDR3 sequence: CAIGSRGLTGELFF. Written as DNA, the CDR3 is TGTGCCATCGGCTCCAGGGGGCTGACCGGGGAGCTGTTTTTT.

The chain carries TRBV10-3 and TRBJ1-2, with 10 bases that match TRBD1. The CDR3 contains 12 residues. CDR1 ENHRY and CDR2 SYGVKD come from the germline V gene. The junction had 6 bases not matched to a gene; V was cut back by 9 bases and J by 8 bases. In DNA, the CDR3 is TGTGCCATACCGGGGGACAGGGGAGGCTACACCTTC. This sequence encodes CAIPGDRGGYTF.

Turning to this clone: The junction departs from the called germline gene at one end, perhaps through a read error. This chain joins TRBV27 and TRBJ2-2; D is unclear. Germline CDR1 reads MNHEY; CDR2 reads SMNVEV (reference sequence). CDR3 length equals 12 residues. The CDR3 loop reads CASSLNSGELFF. Here the CDR3 DNA reads TGTGCCAGCAGTTTAAACAGCGGGGAGCTGTTTTTT.

V usage is TRBV19 and J usage is TRBJ2-3; D call uncertain. This CDR3 is built from 16 residues. The V gene lost 0 bases and the J gene lost 4 bases, with 14 bases spanning the gap. Germline-derived CDR1 and CDR2 are LNHDA and SQIVND (reference sequence). The CDR3 bases are TGTGCCAGTAGTATAGACCGAGTCCCCCAGGCAGATACGCAGTATTTT. Translated, it gives CASSIDRVPQADTQYF.

The chain couples TRBV27 to TRBJ1-2, with 9 nucleotides matching TRBD1. CDR1 and CDR2 (germline): MNHEY, SMNVEV (reference sequence). The ends lost 7 bases at V and 6 bases at J; junction bases unmatched: 6. CDR3 size: 13 residues. The CDR3 reads CASKDRGPHGYTF. DNA for the CDR3: TGTGCCAGCAAGGACAGGGGTCCCCATGGCTACACCTTC.

V gene TRBV14 combines with J gene TRBJ2-7, with 7 bases identical to TRBD2. Germline CDR1 SGHDN, CDR2 FVKESK. V lost 2 bases to trimming and J lost 2 bases; unmatched junction nucleotides: 9. The CDR3 runs to 16 residues. The DNA for the CDR3 is TGTGCCAGCAGCCAAACAAGGGGAGGGCCAGCCTACGAGCAGTACTTC. This sequence encodes CASSQTRGGPAYEQYF.

The chain joins TRBV11-2 to TRBJ1-1; possibly TRBD1 for D (6 bases). The CDR3 covers 14 residues. V shed 5 bases and J shed 4 bases, with 14 bases lying between them. Per the germline V gene, CDR1 is SGHAT and CDR2 is FQNNGV. CDR3 nucleotide sequence: TGTGCCAGCAGCGTCTACAGGGAGCGCACTGAAGCTTTCTTT. It specifies CASSVYRERTEAFF.